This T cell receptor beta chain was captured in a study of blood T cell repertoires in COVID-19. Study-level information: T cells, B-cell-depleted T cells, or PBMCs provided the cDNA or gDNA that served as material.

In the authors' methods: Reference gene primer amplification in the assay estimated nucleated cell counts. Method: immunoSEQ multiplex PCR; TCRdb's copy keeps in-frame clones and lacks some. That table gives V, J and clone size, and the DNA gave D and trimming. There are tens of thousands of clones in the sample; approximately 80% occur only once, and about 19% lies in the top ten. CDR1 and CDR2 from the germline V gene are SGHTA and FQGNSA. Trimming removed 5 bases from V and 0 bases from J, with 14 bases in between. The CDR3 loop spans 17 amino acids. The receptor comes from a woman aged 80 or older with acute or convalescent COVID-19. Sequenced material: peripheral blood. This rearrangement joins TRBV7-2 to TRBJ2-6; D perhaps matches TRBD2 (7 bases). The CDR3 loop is CASSLGGGISGANVLTF. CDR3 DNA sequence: TGTGCCAGCAGCCTGGGAGGGGGAATCTCTGGGGCCAACGTCCTGACTTTC.